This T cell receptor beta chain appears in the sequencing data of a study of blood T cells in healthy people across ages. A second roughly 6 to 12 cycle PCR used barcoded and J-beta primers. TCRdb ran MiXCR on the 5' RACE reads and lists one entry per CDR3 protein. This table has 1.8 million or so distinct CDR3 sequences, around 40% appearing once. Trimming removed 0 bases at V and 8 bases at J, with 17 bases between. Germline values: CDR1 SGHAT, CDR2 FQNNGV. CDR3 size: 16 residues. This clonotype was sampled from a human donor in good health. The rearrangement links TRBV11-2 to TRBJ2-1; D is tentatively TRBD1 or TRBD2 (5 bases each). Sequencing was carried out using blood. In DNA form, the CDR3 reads TGTGCCAGCAGCTTAGATCCGCCCGGGACCGGCCATGAGCAGTTCTTC. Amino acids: CASSLDPPGTGHEQFF. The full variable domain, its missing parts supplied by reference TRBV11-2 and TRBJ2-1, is EAGVAQSPRYKIIEKRQSVAFWCNPISGHATLYWYQQILGQGPKLLIQFQNNGVVDDSQLPKDRFSAERLKGVDSTLKIQPAKLEDSAVYLCASSLDPPGTGHEQFFGPGTRLTVL.